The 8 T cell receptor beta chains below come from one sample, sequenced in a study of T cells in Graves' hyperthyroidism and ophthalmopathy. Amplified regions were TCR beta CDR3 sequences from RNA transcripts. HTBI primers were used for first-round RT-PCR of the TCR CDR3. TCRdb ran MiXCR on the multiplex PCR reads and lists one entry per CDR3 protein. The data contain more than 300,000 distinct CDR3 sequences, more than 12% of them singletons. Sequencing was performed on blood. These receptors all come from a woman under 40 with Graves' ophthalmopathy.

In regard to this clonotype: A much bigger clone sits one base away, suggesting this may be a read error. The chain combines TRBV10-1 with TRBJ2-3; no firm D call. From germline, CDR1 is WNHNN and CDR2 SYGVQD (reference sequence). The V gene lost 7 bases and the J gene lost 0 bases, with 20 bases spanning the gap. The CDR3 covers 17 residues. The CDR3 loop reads CASKFNKVAASTDTQYF. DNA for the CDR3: TGCGCCAGCAAGTTTAATAAGGTGGCGGCTAGCACAGATACGCAGTATTTT.

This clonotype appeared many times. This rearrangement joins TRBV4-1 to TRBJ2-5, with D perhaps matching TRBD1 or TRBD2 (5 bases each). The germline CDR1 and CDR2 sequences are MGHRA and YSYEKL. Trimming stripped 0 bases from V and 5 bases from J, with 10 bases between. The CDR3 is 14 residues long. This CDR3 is CASSQEGVRETQYF. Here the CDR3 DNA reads TGCGCCAGCAGCCAAGAGGGGGTCCGGGAGACCCAGTACTTC.

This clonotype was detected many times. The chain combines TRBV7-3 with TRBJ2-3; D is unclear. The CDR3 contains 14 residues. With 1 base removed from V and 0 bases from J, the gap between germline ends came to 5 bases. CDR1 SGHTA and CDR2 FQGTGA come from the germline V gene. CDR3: CASSLMGSTDTQYF. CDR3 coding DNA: TGTGCCAGCAGCTTAATGGGAAGCACAGATACGCAGTATTTT.

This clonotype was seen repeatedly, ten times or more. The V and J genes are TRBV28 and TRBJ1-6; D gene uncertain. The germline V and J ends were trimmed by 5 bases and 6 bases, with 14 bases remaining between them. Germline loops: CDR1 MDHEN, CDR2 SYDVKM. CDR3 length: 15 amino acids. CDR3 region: CASSPGRIGNSPLHF. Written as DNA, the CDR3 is TGTGCCAGCAGTCCCGGACGGATTGGTAATTCACCCCTCCACTTT.

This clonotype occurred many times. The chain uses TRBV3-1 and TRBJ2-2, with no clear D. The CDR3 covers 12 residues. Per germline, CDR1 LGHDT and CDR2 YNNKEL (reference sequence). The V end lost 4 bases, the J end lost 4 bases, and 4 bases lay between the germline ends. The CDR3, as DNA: TGTGCCAGCAGCCCTCCCACCGGGGAGCTGTTTTTT. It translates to CASSPPTGELFF.

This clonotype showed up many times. This CDR3 reads CASSLAPDSSYEQYF. In DNA, the CDR3 is TGCGCCAGCAGCTTGGCGCCTGATAGCTCCTACGAGCAGTACTTC. The chain links TRBV5-1 to TRBJ2-7; D call uncertain. Germline assignment: CDR1 SGHRS and CDR2 YFSETQ. There are 15 residues in the CDR3. Trimming removed 0 bases at V and 0 bases at J, with 10 bases between.

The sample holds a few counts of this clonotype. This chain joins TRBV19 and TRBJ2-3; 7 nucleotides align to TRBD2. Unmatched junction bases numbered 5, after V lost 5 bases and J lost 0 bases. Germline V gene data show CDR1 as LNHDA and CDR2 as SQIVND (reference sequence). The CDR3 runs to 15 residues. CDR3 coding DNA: TGTGCCAGTAGTCAAGAGCGGGGAAGCACAGATACGCAGTATTTT. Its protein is CASSQERGSTDTQYF.

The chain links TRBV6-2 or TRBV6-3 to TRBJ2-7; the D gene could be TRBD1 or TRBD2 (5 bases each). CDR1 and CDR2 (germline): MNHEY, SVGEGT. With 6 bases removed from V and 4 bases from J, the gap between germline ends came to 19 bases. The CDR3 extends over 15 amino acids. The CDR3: CASSGPGPTDYEQYF. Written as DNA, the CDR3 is TGTGCCAGCAGCGGGCCGGGACCGACGGATTACGAGCAGTACTTC.